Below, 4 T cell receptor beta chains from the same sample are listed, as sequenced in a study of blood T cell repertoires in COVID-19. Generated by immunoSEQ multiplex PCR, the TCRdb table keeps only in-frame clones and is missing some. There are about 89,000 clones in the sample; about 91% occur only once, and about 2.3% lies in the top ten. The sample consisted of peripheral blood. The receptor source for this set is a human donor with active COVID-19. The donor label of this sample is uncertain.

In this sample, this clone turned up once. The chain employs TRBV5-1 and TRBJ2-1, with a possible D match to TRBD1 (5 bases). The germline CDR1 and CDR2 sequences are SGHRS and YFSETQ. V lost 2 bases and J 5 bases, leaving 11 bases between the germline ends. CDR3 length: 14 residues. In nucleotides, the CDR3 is TGCGCCAGCAGCTTCGACAGCCCCGACAATGAGCAGTTCTTC. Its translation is CASSFDSPDNEQFF.

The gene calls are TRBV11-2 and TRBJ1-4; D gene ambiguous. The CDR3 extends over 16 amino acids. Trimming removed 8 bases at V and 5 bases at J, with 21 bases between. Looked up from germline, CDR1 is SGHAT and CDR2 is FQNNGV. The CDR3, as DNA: TGTGCCAGCCAAAGCTTACGAGGGAGGAGAAATGAAAAACTGTTTTTT. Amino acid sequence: CASQSLRGRRNEKLFF. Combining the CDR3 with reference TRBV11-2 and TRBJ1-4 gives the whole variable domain EAGVAQSPRYKIIEKRQSVAFWCNPISGHATLYWYQQILGQGPKLLIQFQNNGVVDDSQLPKDRFSAERLKGVDSTLKIQPAKLEDSAVYLCASQSLRGRRNEKLFFGSGTQLSVL.

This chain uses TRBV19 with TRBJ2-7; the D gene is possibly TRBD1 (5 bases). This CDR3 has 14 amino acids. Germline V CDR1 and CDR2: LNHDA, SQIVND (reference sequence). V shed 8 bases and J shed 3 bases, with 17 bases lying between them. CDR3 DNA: TGTGCCAGTGGGCTGAATAGGGGAAGCTACGAGCAGTACTTC. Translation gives CASGLNRGSYEQYF. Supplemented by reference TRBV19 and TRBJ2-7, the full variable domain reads DGGITQSPKYLFRKEGQNVTLSCEQNLNHDAMYWYRQDPGQGLRLIYYSQIVNDFQKGDIAEGYSVSREKKESFPLTVTSAQKNPTAFYLCASGLNRGSYEQYFGPGTRLTVT.

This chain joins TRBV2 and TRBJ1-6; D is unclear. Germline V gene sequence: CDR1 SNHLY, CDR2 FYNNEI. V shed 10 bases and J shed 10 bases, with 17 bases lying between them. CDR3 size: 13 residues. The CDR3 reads CATEVETGSPLHF. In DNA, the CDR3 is TGTGCCACCGAAGTGGAGACGGGATCACCCCTCCACTTT.